This record looks at one TCR beta chain sequence and its context. Assay: immunoSEQ multiplex PCR; the TCRdb copy retains only in-frame clones and omits some. The table shows roughly 60,000 clones, with roughly 90% occurring only once. The data were taken from a study of blood T cell repertoires in COVID-19. About the research overall: Sites across the United States, Italy and Spain contributed samples from acute and convalescent COVID-19. From T cells, B-cell-depleted T cells, or PBMCs came the material, which was cDNA or gDNA.

The germline V gene has CDR1 LGHNT and CDR2 FRNRAP. The CDR3 spans 21 residues. V dropped 0 bases and J dropped 2; count of bases not matched to a gene: 16. Sequenced: peripheral blood. This receptor was taken from a man aged 55 to 70 with active COVID-19. This rearrangement joins TRBV12-5 to TRBJ2-1, with 10 bases lining up with TRBD2. CDR3 coding DNA: TGTGCTAGTGGTTTGGTGCGGGTGCTAGCGGGAGACCCCTATCCCTACAATGAGCAGTTCTTC. Protein product: CASGLVRVLAGDPYPYNEQFF.